This T cell receptor (beta chain) stems from a study of OX40 agonist ivuxolimab in advanced cancers. Study results and caveats: On average, a greater number of expanded clones characterised CD8+ T cells relative to CD4+.

In regard to this clone: Its antigen is unknown.

Trimming took 2 bases from V and 6 from J; bases not matched to a gene: 6. This CDR3 spans 16 amino acids. Germline CDR1 reads SEHNR; CDR2 reads FQNEAQ (reference sequence). Sequencing was performed with immunoSEQ multiplex PCR; in TCRdb, only in-frame clones are kept and a portion is missing. This sample yields around 50,000 clones, of which roughly 91% are seen a single time; about a third belongs to the top ten. The TCR was taken from an adult with an advanced solid tumor such as melanoma, head and neck, liver or kidney cancer. The source material was CD4+ or CD8+ T cells sorted from blood, sampled in a trial of the OX40 agonist ivuxolimab. The chain has TRBV7-9 and TRBJ2-1; TRBD2 matches 11 bases. CDR3 bases: TGTGCCAGCAGCTTAACGTTGGGACTAGCGGCCAATGAGCAGTTCTTC. It specifies CASSLTLGLAANEQFF.